The 14 T cell receptor beta chains presented below share a single source sample, sequenced in a study of blood T cell repertoires in COVID-19. Clones were sequenced by immunoSEQ multiplex PCR, and TCRdb holds only the in-frame ones, with some missing. Here the sample spans 110,000 to 150,000 clones, roughly 87% being singletons. Sequenced input: peripheral blood. Receptor source: an older man with acute or convalescent COVID-19.

V usage is TRBV9 and J usage is TRBJ1-2, with D perhaps matching TRBD1 (5 bases). The CDR3 spans 15 residues. Trimming cost V 0 bases and J 8 bases, with 17 bases left between them. Germline V lookup: CDR1 SGDLS, CDR2 YYNGEE. CDR3 residues: CASSVATGSGGGYTF. The CDR3 bases are TGTGCCAGCAGCGTAGCTACAGGCTCGGGCGGCGGCTACACCTTC.

CDR3 residues: CASSLTAGEGEQFF. CDR3 sequence (DNA): TGTGCCAGCAGCTTGACCGCAGGGGAAGGTGAGCAGTTCTTC. This chain connects TRBV5-4 to TRBJ2-1, with a possible D match to TRBD1 (6 bases). This CDR3 spans 14 amino acids. CDR1 and CDR2 (germline): SGHNT, YYREEE (reference sequence). V lost 1 base to trimming and J lost 9 bases, with 14 bases between them.

This chain joins TRBV3-1 (or the pseudogene TRBV3-2) and TRBJ1-2; D perhaps matches TRBD1 (6 bases). The V and J ends lost 1 base and 7 bases respectively, with 19 bases between them. The CDR3 consists of 16 residues. CDR1 and CDR2 from the germline V gene are LGHDT and YNNKEL (reference sequence). The CDR3 sequence: CASSQGSPPGETGYTF. The CDR3 coding sequence is TGTGCCAGCAGCCAAGGCAGCCCCCCAGGGGAAACTGGCTACACCTTC.

CDR3 protein: CASSLGSGTSGYNEQFF. DNA for the CDR3: TGTGCCAGCAGCTTAGGGTCCGGGACTAGCGGGTACAATGAGCAGTTCTTC. V gene TRBV7-3 combines with J gene TRBJ2-1; 12 positions agree with TRBD2. Germline trimming cut 2 bases from V and 4 bases from J; bases unmatched to any gene: 6. Germline CDR1 is SGHTA and CDR2 is FQGTGA. The CDR3 totals 17 residues. Full variable domain (remainder filled in from reference TRBV7-3 and TRBJ2-1): GAGVSQTPSNKVTEKGKYVELRCDPISGHTALYWYRQSLGQGPEFLIYFQGTGAADDSGLPNDRFFAVRPEGSVSTLKIQRTERGDSAVYLCASSLGSGTSGYNEQFFGPGTRLTVL.

V usage is TRBV6-5 and J usage is TRBJ1-2; maybe TRBD1 (5 bases). The CDR3 consists of 14 residues. In germline, CDR1 is MNHEY, CDR2 SVGAGI. With 6 bases removed from V and 4 bases from J, the gap between germline ends came to 15 bases. The CDR3 bases are TGTGCCAGCAGGCAAGCGGGGCCGGCCTATGGCTACACCTTC. Protein: CASRQAGPAYGYTF.

This chain joins TRBV2 and TRBJ1-5; 11 positions match TRBD1. The germline gives CDR1 SNHLY, CDR2 FYNNEI. This CDR3 is built from 15 residues. Trimming at V came to 6 bases and at J to 4 bases, leaving 5 bases not matched to a gene. CDR3 region: CASRLGTGGNQPQHF. CDR3 in DNA: TGTGCCAGCAGACTTGGGACAGGGGGAAATCAGCCCCAGCATTTT.

The gene calls are TRBV6-5 and TRBJ2-7, with 8 bases that match TRBD2. CDR1 and CDR2 (germline): MNHEY, SVGAGI. The length of the CDR3 is 13 residues. The trim removed 9 bases at V and 2 bases at J, leaving 6 bases unmatched. The CDR3, as DNA: TGTGCCAGTCACAAAGCGGGAGCCTACGAGCAGTACTTC. Protein: CASHKAGAYEQYF.

The V gene is TRBV5-1, the J gene TRBJ2-2; no reliable D call. Trimming shortened V by 0 bases and J by 7 bases, and 10 bases separated the two germline ends. The CDR3 extends over 14 amino acids. Germline loops: CDR1 SGHRS, CDR2 YFSETQ. The CDR3 DNA follows: TGCGCCAGCAGCTTGGCGGAGTTGGGCGGGGAGCTGTTTTTT. This gives the protein CASSLAELGGELFF.

The V call is TRBV12-3 or TRBV12-4, the J call TRBJ1-4; weak D call: TRBD1 (6 bases). Trimming cost V 4 bases and J 7 bases, with 10 bases left between them. The CDR3 is 13 residues long. CDR3 nucleotides: TGTGCCAGCAGTTCAGGGGACGGTGAAAAACTGTTTTTT. Its translation: CASSSGDGEKLFF.

J is TRBJ2-1 and V is TRBV27; D possibly corresponds to TRBD2 (6 bases). This CDR3 contains 16 residues. Germline CDR1 is MNHEY and CDR2 is SMNVEV (reference sequence). Trimming took off 8 bases at V and 0 bases at J, with 17 bases between the two ends. The CDR3 is CASGRGGTSSYNEQFF. The CDR3 coding sequence is TGTGCCAGCGGTCGAGGAGGGACGAGCTCCTACAATGAGCAGTTCTTC.

The CDR3 loop reads CASSPLESGVNTEAFF. In nucleotides, the CDR3 is TGCGCCAGCAGTCCTCTGGAGTCGGGAGTGAACACTGAAGCTTTCTTT. The J gene is TRBJ1-1, the V gene TRBV4-1; D not resolved. The CDR3 runs to 16 residues. The germline V gene has CDR1 MGHRA and CDR2 YSYEKL. Trimming took 6 bases from V and 0 from J, leaving 17 bases between them.

The chain is built from TRBV7-2 and TRBJ2-7; 12 bases fit TRBD2. The CDR3 contains 19 residues. V was pared by 5 bases and J by 6 bases, with 20 bases of the junction left unmatched. Germline loops: CDR1 SGHTA, CDR2 FQGNSA. CDR3: CASSDLTSGRWLGWVEQYF. In DNA, the CDR3 is TGTGCCAGCAGCGATTTGACTAGCGGGAGATGGCTAGGTTGGGTCGAGCAGTACTTC.

This clone has only one observation. This chain connects TRBV7-3 to TRBJ2-3; 7 positions match TRBD1. V was clipped by 2 bases and J by 1 base; unmatched bases: 3. From germline, CDR1 is SGHTA and CDR2 FQGTGA. The CDR3 length is 15 residues. The CDR3 DNA is TGTGCCAGCAGCTTACGACAGGGAGGCACAGATACGCAGTATTTT. As protein: CASSLRQGGTDTQYF.

The CDR3 region is CSASRDSEAFF. CDR3 nucleotides: TGCAGTGCCTCCCGGGACAGTGAAGCTTTCTTT. This chain uses TRBV20-1 with TRBJ1-1; 7 positions match TRBD1. J was trimmed by 7 bases and V by 6 bases; bases with no gene match: 5. The CDR3 has 11 amino acids. The V gene's germline CDR1 is DFQATT and CDR2 SNEGSKA (reference sequence).